This passage covers 9 T cell receptor beta chains from one sample sequenced in a study of OX40 agonist ivuxolimab in advanced cancers. Produced via immunoSEQ multiplex PCR; TCRdb's table is partial and in-frame only. The sample shows about 35,000 clones, about four fifths of them seen only once. The sequencing used CD4+ or CD8+ T cells sorted from blood, collected in a trial of the OX40 agonist ivuxolimab. The receptor source for this set is an adult with an advanced solid tumor such as melanoma, head and neck, liver or kidney cancer.

The V and J genes are TRBV6-5 and TRBJ1-5; D perhaps matches TRBD1 (5 bases). Germline V gene data show CDR1 as MNHEY and CDR2 as SVGAGI. V dropped 7 bases and J dropped 0 bases, with 13 bases sitting between them. The CDR3 loop spans 15 amino acids. The CDR3 loop is CASKIREYSNQPQHF. In nucleotides, the CDR3 is TGTGCCAGCAAAATCAGGGAGTATAGCAATCAGCCCCAGCATTTT.

This sequence joins TRBV10-3 and TRBJ1-4; D is perhaps TRBD1 (6 bases). The ends were cut back, 4 bases at V and 7 bases at J, with 10 bases in the middle. Germline assignment: CDR1 ENHRY and CDR2 SYGVKD. The CDR3 extends over 13 amino acids. The CDR3 DNA sequence: TGTGCCATCAGTGCAGGGGAGGGTGAAAAACTGTTTTTT. This codes for CAISAGEGEKLFF.

The chain links TRBV30 to TRBJ2-7; D uncertain. Germline CDR1 reads GTSNPN; CDR2 reads SVGIG (reference sequence). This CDR3 has 15 residues. Trimming took 0 bases from V and 3 from J, leaving 15 bases between them. Written as DNA, the CDR3 is TGTGCCTGGAGTGTAGCCTTGCGGTCCGACTACGAGCAGTACTTC. Protein sequence: CAWSVALRSDYEQYF.

This clone has just a few counts. J is TRBJ2-3 and V is TRBV11-2; the D is unclear. Deletions cut 5 bases from V and 1 base from J, with 22 bases between. The CDR3 loop spans 18 amino acids. Germline values: CDR1 SGHAT, CDR2 FQNNGV. The CDR3 is CASSEIYQYYGRTDTQYF. CDR3 coding DNA: TGTGCCAGCAGCGAGATCTACCAGTATTACGGTCGCACAGATACGCAGTATTTT.

This clone was seen a few times. The V and J genes are TRBV5-1 and TRBJ2-7; unclear D gene. Germline V gives CDR1 SGHRS, CDR2 YFSETQ. V lost 0 bases, J lost 5 bases, and 9 bases lay in between. There are 13 residues in the CDR3. The CDR3 nucleotides read TGCGCCAGCAGCTTGGGGGGTCCCAACGAGCAGTACTTC. It codes for CASSLGGPNEQYF. The full variable domain, its missing parts supplied by reference TRBV5-1 and TRBJ2-7, is KAGVTQTPRYLIKTRGQQVTLSCSPISGHRSVSWYQQTPGQGLQFLFEYFSETQRNKGNFPGRFSGRQFSNSRSEMNVSTLELGDSALYLCASSLGGPNEQYFGPGTRLTVT.

V usage is TRBV7-2 and J usage is TRBJ1-1; D not resolved. The V and J ends lost 0 bases and 5 bases respectively, with 10 bases between them. This CDR3 region has 14 residues. Germline loops: CDR1 SGHTA, CDR2 FQGNSA. The CDR3 DNA reads as TGTGCCAGCAGCTTAGCCTACGGCCAAACTGAAGCTTTCTTT. Amino acid sequence: CASSLAYGQTEAFF.

This chain joins TRBV30 and TRBJ1-2; D gene unclear. This CDR3 is built from 12 residues. Germline values: CDR1 GTSNPN, CDR2 SVGIG (reference sequence). Trimming shortened V by 3 bases and J by 7 bases, and 12 bases separated the two germline ends. In DNA, the CDR3 is TGTGCCTGGAGGGATGGCTGGGGTGGCTACACCTTC. This encodes CAWRDGWGGYTF.

This chain links TRBV27 with TRBJ2-7; 10 bases match TRBD1. Germline V gives CDR1 MNHEY, CDR2 SMNVEV (reference sequence). This CDR3 region has 14 residues. J was trimmed by 6 bases and V by 6 bases; bases with no gene match: 8. CDR3 region: CASRSGTGVGEQYF. Here the CDR3 DNA reads TGTGCCAGCAGGTCCGGGACAGGGGTCGGCGAGCAGTACTTC.

The gene calls are TRBV6-1 and TRBJ1-1; D not certain. This CDR3 region has 14 residues. V lost 2 bases, J lost 10 bases, and 17 bases lay in between. Germline CDR1 and CDR2: MNHNS and SASEGT. The CDR3 here is CASSESGSGRRAFF. CDR3 coding DNA: TGTGCCAGCAGTGAATCCGGATCCGGCAGGAGAGCTTTCTTT.